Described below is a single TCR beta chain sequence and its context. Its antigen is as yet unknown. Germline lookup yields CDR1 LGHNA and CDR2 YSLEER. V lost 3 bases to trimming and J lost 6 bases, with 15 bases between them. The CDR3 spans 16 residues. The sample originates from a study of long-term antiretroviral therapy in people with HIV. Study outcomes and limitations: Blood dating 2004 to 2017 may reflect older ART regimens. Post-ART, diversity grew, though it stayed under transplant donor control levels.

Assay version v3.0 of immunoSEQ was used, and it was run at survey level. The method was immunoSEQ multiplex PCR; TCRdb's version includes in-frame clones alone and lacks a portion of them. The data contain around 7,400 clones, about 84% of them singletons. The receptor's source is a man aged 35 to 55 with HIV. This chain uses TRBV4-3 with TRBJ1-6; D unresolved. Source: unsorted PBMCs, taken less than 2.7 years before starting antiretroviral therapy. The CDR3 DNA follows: TGCGCCAGCAGCCACGGACCGGGAACCCTTAATTCACCCCTCCACTTT. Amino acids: CASSHGPGTLNSPLHF.